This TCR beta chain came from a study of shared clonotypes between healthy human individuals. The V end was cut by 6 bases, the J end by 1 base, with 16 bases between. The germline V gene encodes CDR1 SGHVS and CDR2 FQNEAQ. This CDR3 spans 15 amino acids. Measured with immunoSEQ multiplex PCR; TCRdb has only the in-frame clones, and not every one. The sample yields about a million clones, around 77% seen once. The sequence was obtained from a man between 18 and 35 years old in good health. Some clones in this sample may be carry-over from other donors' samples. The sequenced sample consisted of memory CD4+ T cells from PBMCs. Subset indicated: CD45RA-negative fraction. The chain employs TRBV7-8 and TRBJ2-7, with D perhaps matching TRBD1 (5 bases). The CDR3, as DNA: TGTGCCAGCAGTCAAAAATTAGACAGTTCCTACGAGCAGTACTTC. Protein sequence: CASSQKLDSSYEQYF.